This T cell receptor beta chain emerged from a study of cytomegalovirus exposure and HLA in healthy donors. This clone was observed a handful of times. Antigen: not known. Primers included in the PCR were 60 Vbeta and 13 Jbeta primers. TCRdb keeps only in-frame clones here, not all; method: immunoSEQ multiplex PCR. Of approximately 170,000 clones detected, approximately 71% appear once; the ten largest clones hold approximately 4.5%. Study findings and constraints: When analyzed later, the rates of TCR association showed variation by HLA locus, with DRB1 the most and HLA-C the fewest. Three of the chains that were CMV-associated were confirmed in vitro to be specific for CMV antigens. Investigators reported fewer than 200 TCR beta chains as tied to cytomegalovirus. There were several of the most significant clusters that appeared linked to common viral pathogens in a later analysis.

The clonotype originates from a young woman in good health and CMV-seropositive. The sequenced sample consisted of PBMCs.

For the CDR3, the DNA is TGTGCCAGCCGTGGGACTAGTGCGGCACTAGCCAAAAACATTCAGTACTTC. Protein sequence: CASRGTSAALAKNIQYF. The chain carries TRBV28 and TRBJ2-4; 8 bases are a match to TRBD2. The ends lost 8 bases at V and 0 bases at J; junction bases unmatched: 12. Germline lookup yields CDR1 MDHEN and CDR2 SYDVKM. The CDR3 is 17 residues long. The whole variable domain, filled in from reference TRBV28 and TRBJ2-4, reads DVKVTQSSRYLVKRTGEKVFLECVQDMDHENMFWYRQDPGLGLRLIYFSYDVKMKEKGDIPEGYSVSREKKERFSLILESASTNQTSMYLCASRGTSAALAKNIQYFGAGTRLSVL.